Sequencing of this TCR beta chain was carried out in a study of blood T cell repertoires in COVID-19. Germline CDR1 is KGHSH and CDR2 is LQKENI. V lost 5 bases, J lost 11 bases, and 13 bases lay in between. The CDR3 sequence is 12 residues long. Profiled with immunoSEQ multiplex PCR; TCRdb holds only in-frame clones, not every one. The repertoire includes around 300,000 clones, around 87% of them detected once, and approximately 4% sits in the top ten. This TCR was recovered from a woman younger than 30 with acute COVID-19. The chain is built from TRBV18 and TRBJ1-3; D remains unclear. Sequencing used PBMCs or T cells enriched from blood (not recorded which). The DNA for the CDR3 is TGTGCCAGCTCAACGGACGGAGGACCCATATATTTT. It translates to CASSTDGGPIYF.